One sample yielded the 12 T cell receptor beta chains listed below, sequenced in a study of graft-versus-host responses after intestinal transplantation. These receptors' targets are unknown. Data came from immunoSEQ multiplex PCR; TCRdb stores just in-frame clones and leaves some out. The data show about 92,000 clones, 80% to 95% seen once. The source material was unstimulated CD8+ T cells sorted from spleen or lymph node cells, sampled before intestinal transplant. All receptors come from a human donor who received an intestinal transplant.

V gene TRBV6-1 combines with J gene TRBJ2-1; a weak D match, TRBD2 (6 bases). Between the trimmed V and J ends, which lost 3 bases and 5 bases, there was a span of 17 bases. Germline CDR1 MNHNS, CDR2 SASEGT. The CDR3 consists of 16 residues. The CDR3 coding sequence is TGTGCCAGCAGTGAGCTAGCGAACCGACTAGACAATGAGCAGTTCTTC. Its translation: CASSELANRLDNEQFF.

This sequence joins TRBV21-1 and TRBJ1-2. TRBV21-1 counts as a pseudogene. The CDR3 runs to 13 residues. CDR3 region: CASNPTPNYGYTF. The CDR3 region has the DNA TGTGCCAGCAACCCGACCCCCAACTATGGCTACACCTTC.

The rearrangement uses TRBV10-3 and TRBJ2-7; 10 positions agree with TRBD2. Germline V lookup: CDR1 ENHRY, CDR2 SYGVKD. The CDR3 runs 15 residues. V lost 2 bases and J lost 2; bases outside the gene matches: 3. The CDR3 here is CAISEERGGPYEQYF. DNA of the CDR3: TGTGCCATCAGTGAGGAGCGGGGGGGCCCCTACGAGCAGTACTTC.

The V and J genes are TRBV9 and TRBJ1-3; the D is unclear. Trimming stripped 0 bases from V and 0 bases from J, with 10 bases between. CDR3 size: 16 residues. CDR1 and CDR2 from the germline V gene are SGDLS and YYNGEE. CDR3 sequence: CASSVVGPISGNTIYF. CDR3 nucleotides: TGTGCCAGCAGCGTAGTAGGGCCTATCTCTGGAAACACCATATATTTT. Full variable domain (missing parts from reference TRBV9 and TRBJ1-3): DSGVTQTPKHLITATGQRVTLRCSPRSGDLSVYWYQQSLDQGLQFLIQYYNGEERAKGNILERFSAQQFPDLHSELNLSSLELGDSALYFCASSVVGPISGNTIYFGEGSWLTVV.

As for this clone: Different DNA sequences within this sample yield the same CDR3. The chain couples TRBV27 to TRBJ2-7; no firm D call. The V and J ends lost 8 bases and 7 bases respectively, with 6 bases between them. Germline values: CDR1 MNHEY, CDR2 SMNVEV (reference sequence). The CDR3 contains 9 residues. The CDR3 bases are TGTGCCAGCGGATGGGAGCAGTACTTC. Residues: CASGWEQYF.

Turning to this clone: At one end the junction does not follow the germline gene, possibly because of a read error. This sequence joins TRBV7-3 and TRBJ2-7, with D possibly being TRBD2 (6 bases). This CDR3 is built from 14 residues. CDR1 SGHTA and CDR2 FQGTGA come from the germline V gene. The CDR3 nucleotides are TGTGCCAGCAGCCTAACGGGACTTGCCTACGAGCAGTACTTC. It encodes CASSLTGLAYEQYF.

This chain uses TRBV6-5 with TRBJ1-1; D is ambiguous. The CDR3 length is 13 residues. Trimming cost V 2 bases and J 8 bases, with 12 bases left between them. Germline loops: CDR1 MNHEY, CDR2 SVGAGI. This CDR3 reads CASSYRLFTEAFF. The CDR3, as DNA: TGTGCCAGCAGTTACCGGCTCTTTACGGAAGCTTTCTTT.

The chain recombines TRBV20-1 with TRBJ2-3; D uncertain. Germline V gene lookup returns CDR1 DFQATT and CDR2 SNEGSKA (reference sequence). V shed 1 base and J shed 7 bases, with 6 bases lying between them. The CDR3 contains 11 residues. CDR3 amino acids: CSARGWYTQYF. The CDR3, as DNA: TGCAGTGCTAGAGGGTGGTATACGCAGTATTTT.

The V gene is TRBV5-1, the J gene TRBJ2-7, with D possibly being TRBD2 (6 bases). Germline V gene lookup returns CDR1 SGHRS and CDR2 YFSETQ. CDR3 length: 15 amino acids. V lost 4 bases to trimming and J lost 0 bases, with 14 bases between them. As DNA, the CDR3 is TGCGCCAGCAGCCCGGCCGGGGGACGCTCCTACGAGCAGTACTTC. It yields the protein CASSPAGGRSYEQYF. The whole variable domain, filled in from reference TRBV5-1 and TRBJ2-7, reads KAGVTQTPRYLIKTRGQQVTLSCSPISGHRSVSWYQQTPGQGLQFLFEYFSETQRNKGNFPGRFSGRQFSNSRSEMNVSTLELGDSALYLCASSPAGGRSYEQYFGPGTRLTVT.

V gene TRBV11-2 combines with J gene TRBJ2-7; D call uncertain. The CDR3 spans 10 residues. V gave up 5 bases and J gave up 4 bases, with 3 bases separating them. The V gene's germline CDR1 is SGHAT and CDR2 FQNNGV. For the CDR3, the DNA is TGTGCCAGCAGCGCTTACGAGCAGTACTTC. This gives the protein CASSAYEQYF.

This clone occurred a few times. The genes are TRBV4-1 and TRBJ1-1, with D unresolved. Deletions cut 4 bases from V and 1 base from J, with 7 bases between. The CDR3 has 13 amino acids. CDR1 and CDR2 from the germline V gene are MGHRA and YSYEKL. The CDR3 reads CASSPDPNTEAFF. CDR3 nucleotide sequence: TGCGCCAGCAGCCCAGACCCGAACACTGAAGCTTTCTTT.

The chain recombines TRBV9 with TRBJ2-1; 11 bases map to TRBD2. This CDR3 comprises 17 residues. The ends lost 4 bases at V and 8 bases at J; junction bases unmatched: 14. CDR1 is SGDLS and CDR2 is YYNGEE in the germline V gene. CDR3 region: CASSNPGLAAPVDEQFF. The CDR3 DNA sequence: TGTGCCAGCAGCAACCCGGGACTAGCGGCCCCCGTCGATGAGCAGTTCTTC.